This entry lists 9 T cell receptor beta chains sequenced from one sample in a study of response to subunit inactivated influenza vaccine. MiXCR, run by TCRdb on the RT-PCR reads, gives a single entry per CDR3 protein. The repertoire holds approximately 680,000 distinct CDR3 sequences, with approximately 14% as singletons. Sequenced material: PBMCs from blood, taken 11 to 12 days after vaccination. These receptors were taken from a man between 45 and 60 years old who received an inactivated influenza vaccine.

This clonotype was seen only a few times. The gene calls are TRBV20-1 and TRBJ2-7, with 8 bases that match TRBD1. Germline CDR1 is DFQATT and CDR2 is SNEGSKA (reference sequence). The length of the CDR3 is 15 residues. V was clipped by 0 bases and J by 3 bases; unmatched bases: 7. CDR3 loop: CSARDLVGQGYEQYF. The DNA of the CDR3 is TGCAGTGCTAGAGATCTGGTAGGACAGGGCTACGAGCAGTACTTC.

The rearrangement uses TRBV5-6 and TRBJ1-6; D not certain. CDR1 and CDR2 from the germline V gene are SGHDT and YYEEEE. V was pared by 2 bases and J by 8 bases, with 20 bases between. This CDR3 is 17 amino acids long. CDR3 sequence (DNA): TGTGCCAGCAGCTTATCCACCCCGGGTACCTACTATTCACCCCTCCACTTT. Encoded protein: CASSLSTPGTYYSPLHF.

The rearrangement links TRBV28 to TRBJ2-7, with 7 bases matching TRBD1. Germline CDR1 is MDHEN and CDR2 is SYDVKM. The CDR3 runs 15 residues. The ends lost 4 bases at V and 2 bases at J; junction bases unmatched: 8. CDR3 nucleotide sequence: TGTGCCAGCAGTTACGCACCGACAGGGACCTACGAGCAGTACTTC. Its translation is CASSYAPTGTYEQYF. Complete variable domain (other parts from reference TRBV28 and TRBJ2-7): DVKVTQSSRYLVKRTGEKVFLECVQDMDHENMFWYRQDPGLGLRLIYFSYDVKMKEKGDIPEGYSVSREKKERFSLILESASTNQTSMYLCASSYAPTGTYEQYFGPGTRLTVT.

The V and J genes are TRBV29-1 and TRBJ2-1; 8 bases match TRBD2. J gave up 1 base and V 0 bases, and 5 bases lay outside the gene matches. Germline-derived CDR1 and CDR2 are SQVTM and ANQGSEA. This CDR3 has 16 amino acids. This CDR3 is CSVEDRGGRSYNEQFF. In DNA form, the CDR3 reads TGCAGCGTTGAAGATCGGGGCGGGAGGTCCTACAATGAGCAGTTCTTC.

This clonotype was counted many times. In DNA form, the CDR3 reads TGCAGTGTGGAGGGAAACTATGGCTACACCTTC. Protein sequence: CSVEGNYGYTF. The chain combines TRBV20-1 with TRBJ1-2; D is ambiguous. Germline CDR1 DFQATT, CDR2 SNEGSKA (reference sequence). The CDR3 contains 11 residues. V was trimmed by 7 bases and J by 2 bases, leaving 8 bases between them.

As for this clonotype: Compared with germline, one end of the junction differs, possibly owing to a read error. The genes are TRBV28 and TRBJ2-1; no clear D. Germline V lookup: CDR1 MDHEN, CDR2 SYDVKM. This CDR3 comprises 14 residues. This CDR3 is CAGSPRVPNNEQFF. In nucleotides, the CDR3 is TGTGCCGGCAGCCCCCGGGTGCCGAACAATGAGCAGTTCTTC.

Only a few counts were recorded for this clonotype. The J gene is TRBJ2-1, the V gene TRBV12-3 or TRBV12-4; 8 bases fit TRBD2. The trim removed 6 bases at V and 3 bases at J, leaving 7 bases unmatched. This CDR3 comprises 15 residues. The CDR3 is CASRQSGRSYNEQFF. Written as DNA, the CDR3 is TGTGCCAGCAGACAAAGCGGGAGAAGCTACAATGAGCAGTTCTTC.

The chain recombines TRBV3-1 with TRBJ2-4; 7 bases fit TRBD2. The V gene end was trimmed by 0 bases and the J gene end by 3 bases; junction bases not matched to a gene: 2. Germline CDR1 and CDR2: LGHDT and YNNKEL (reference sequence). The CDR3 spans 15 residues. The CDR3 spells CASSQERDYKNIQYF. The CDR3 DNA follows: TGTGCCAGCAGCCAAGAGAGGGACTACAAAAACATTCAGTACTTC.

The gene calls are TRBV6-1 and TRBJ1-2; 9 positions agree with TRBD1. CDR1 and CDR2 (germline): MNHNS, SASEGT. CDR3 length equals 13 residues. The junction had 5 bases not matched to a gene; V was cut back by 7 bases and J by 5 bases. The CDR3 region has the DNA TGTGCCAGCATTGGACAGGGGATTTATGGCTACACCTTC. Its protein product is CASIGQGIYGYTF.